These 27 T cell receptor beta chains originate from one sample sequenced in a study of shared clonotypes between healthy human individuals. TCRdb keeps only in-frame clones here, not all; method: immunoSEQ multiplex PCR. Of 2 million to 2.5 million clones in the sample, roughly 94% are singletons; the top ten hold 0.13%. The specimen was naive CD4+ T cells sorted from blood. Subset specified: CD45RA+ positively selected. Receptor source: a young man in good health.

This clone was seen just once. The chain uses TRBV6-1 and TRBJ1-1; perhaps TRBD1 as D (5 bases). The CDR3 has 13 amino acids. The V gene's germline CDR1 is MNHNS and CDR2 SASEGT. Trimming shortened V by 11 bases and J by 0 bases, and 13 bases separated the two germline ends. CDR3: CASKRGLNTEAFF. CDR3 sequence (DNA): TGTGCCTCAAAGCGGGGGTTGAACACTGAAGCTTTCTTT.

Comments on this clone: A much larger clone differs by one base, so this may be a read error. Other DNA sequences in this specimen translate into the identical CDR3. The V call is TRBV6-6, the J call TRBJ1-1; tentatively, D is TRBD1 (6 bases). CDR1 and CDR2 (germline): MNHNY, SVGAGI (reference sequence). Trimming took off 0 bases at V and 4 bases at J, with 6 bases between the two ends. The CDR3 length is 13 residues. In nucleotides, the CDR3 is TGTGCCAGCAGTTACTCAGGGGGCACTGAAGCTTTCTTT. It yields the protein CASSYSGGTEAFF.

This rearrangement joins TRBV18 to TRBJ2-5, with TRBD2 matching over 7 bases. Per the germline V gene, CDR1 is KGHSH and CDR2 is LQKENI. Germline trimming cut 6 bases from V and 2 bases from J; bases unmatched to any gene: 6. This CDR3 is 14 amino acids long. CDR3 protein: CASSAGREQETQYF. For the CDR3, the DNA is TGTGCCAGCTCCGCGGGGAGGGAGCAAGAGACCCAGTACTTC.

The V and J genes are TRBV27 and TRBJ2-1, with D unclear. CDR3 length: 12 amino acids. V was cut by 6 bases and J by 8 bases, with 11 bases left in between. The germline gives CDR1 MNHEY, CDR2 SMNVEV (reference sequence). CDR3 region: CASSRYRDEQFF. The CDR3 nucleotides read TGTGCCAGCAGCCGATATAGGGATGAGCAGTTCTTC.

This chain uses TRBV6-6 with TRBJ1-1; D unresolved. V lost 0 bases to trimming and J lost 0 bases, with 8 bases between them. The length of the CDR3 is 15 residues. Germline loops: CDR1 MNHNY, CDR2 SVGAGI (reference sequence). In DNA, the CDR3 is TGTGCCAGCAGTTACTCGGCCAGCATGAACACTGAAGCTTTCTTT. This gives the protein CASSYSASMNTEAFF.

This sequence joins TRBV5-1 and TRBJ1-1; TRBD1 agrees at 8 bases. Trimming took 0 bases from V and 8 from J; bases not matched to a gene: 9. CDR1 is SGHRS and CDR2 is YFSETQ in the germline V gene. This CDR3 spans 15 amino acids. The CDR3: CASSLAETGVWEAFF. CDR3 nucleotide sequence: TGCGCCAGCAGCTTGGCCGAGACAGGGGTATGGGAAGCTTTCTTT.

This chain uses TRBV21-1 with TRBJ2-1. TRBV21-1 is given as a pseudogene. The CDR3 is made up of 18 amino acids. CDR3 region: CASSKGDSGDKSYNEQFF. CDR3 in DNA: TGTGCCAGCAGCAAGGGGGACAGCGGGGACAAGTCCTACAATGAGCAGTTCTTC.

The chain recombines TRBV7-9 with TRBJ2-5; 7 bases align to TRBD1. This CDR3 region has 16 residues. Trimming at V came to 0 bases and at J to 1 base, leaving 5 bases not matched to a gene. Germline lookup yields CDR1 SEHNR and CDR2 FQNEAQ (reference sequence). CDR3 protein: CASSLAGTAGQETQYF. CDR3 in DNA: TGTGCCAGCAGCTTAGCCGGGACAGCAGGCCAAGAGACCCAGTACTTC. Drawing the rest from reference TRBV7-9 and TRBJ2-5, the complete variable domain is DTGVSQNPRHKITKRGQNVTFRCDPISEHNRLYWYRQTLGQGPEFLTYFQNEAQLEKSRLLSDRFSAERPKGSFSTLEIQRTEQGDSAMYLCASSLAGTAGQETQYFGPGTRLLVL.

This chain links TRBV6-6 with TRBJ1-2; D may be TRBD1 (5 bases). CDR1 is MNHNY, CDR2 SVGAGI, per germline (reference sequence). With 2 bases removed from V and 5 bases from J, the gap between germline ends came to 18 bases. The CDR3 runs to 16 residues. The CDR3 loop is CASSYAQAQGAYGYTF. The CDR3 nucleotides read TGTGCCAGCAGTTACGCCCAGGCCCAGGGCGCATATGGCTACACCTTC.

As to this clone: Other DNA sequences of this sample code for an identical CDR3. The gene calls are TRBV7-2 and TRBJ1-2; no clear D gene. Germline CDR1 and CDR2: SGHTA and FQGNSA. The ends were cut back, 1 base at V and 1 base at J, with 4 bases in the middle. The CDR3 runs to 13 residues. CDR3 in DNA: TGTGCCAGCAGCTTAGGTGTTAACTATGGCTACACCTTC. Translation: CASSLGVNYGYTF.

This clone was observed once. The rearrangement uses TRBV4-1 and TRBJ1-4; TRBD1 might be the D (5 bases). Trimming stripped 2 bases from V and 7 bases from J, with 8 bases between. Per the germline V gene, CDR1 is MGHRA and CDR2 is YSYEKL. This CDR3 spans 13 amino acids. The CDR3 spells CASSQNQGEKLFF. CDR3 sequence (DNA): TGCGCCAGCAGCCAAAACCAGGGTGAAAAACTGTTTTTT.

The CDR3 DNA sequence: TGTGCCAGCAGCCCCCGTCTACTAAACACCGGGGAGCTGTTTTTT. It encodes CASSPRLLNTGELFF. This chain links TRBV9 with TRBJ2-2; D remains unclear. The CDR3 runs 15 residues. CDR1 SGDLS and CDR2 YYNGEE come from the germline V gene. The V end lost 4 bases, the J end lost 2 bases, and 12 bases lay between the germline ends.

The CDR3 spells CASGAGSGNQPQHF. CDR3 DNA sequence: TGTGCCAGCGGGGCGGGTAGCGGCAATCAGCCCCAGCATTTT. The V gene is TRBV6-5, the J gene TRBJ1-5, with D perhaps matching TRBD1 (5 bases). V was cut by 8 bases and J by 2 bases, with 13 bases left in between. This CDR3 region has 14 residues. Germline loops: CDR1 MNHEY, CDR2 SVGAGI.

This rearrangement joins TRBV6-5 to TRBJ2-7; maybe TRBD1 (6 bases). Looked up from germline, CDR1 is MNHEY and CDR2 is SVGAGI. Trimming removed 2 bases from V and 3 bases from J, with 11 bases in between. The CDR3 sequence is 14 residues long. CDR3 loop: CASSYGAGVYEQYF. DNA for the CDR3: TGTGCCAGCAGTTACGGAGCAGGGGTCTACGAGCAGTACTTC.

A few counts support this clone. The chain recombines TRBV7-9 with TRBJ1-1, with unresolved D. CDR1 SEHNR and CDR2 FQNEAQ come from the germline V gene (reference sequence). The CDR3 runs to 13 residues. V shed 2 bases and J shed 1 base, with 5 bases lying between them. CDR3 region: CASSLNTNTEAFF. The DNA of the CDR3 is TGTGCCAGCAGCTTAAATACGAACACTGAAGCTTTCTTT.

This chain connects TRBV5-1 to TRBJ2-5; 8 bases agree with TRBD2. This CDR3 contains 15 residues. Trimming removed 1 base from V and 1 base from J; junction bases left unmatched: 3. The germline V gene encodes CDR1 SGHRS and CDR2 YFSETQ. The CDR3 bases are TGCGCCAGCAGCTTGCAGCGGGGGCCCCAAGAGACCCAGTACTTC. Amino acid sequence: CASSLQRGPQETQYF.

Concerning this clone: Other DNA sequences in the same sample also yield this CDR3. In DNA, the CDR3 is TGTGCCAGCAGCCTGACAGGGATCACTGAAGCTTTCTTT. Translating it yields CASSLTGITEAFF. This sequence joins TRBV7-3 and TRBJ1-1; 7 nucleotides align to TRBD1. Trimming cost V 5 bases and J 4 bases; bases outside gene matches: 4. Looked up from germline, CDR1 is SGHTA and CDR2 is FQGTGA. The CDR3 length is 13 residues.

The gene calls are TRBV7-9 and TRBJ2-7; the D is unclear. Trimming shortened V by 2 bases and J by 2 bases, and 7 bases separated the two germline ends. Germline CDR1 SEHNR, CDR2 FQNEAQ (reference sequence). This CDR3 has 13 residues. In DNA, the CDR3 is TGTGCCAGCAGCTTACCTCCCCCCTACGAGCAGTACTTC. This encodes CASSLPPPYEQYF. The variable domain in full, completed from reference TRBV7-9 and TRBJ2-7, reads DTGVSQNPRHKITKRGQNVTFRCDPISEHNRLYWYRQTLGQGPEFLTYFQNEAQLEKSRLLSDRFSAERPKGSFSTLEIQRTEQGDSAMYLCASSLPPPYEQYFGPGTRLTVT.

The chain has TRBV5-1 and TRBJ1-3; 10 bases map to TRBD1. CDR3 length: 18 residues. J gave up 0 bases and V 0 bases, and 6 bases lay outside the gene matches. Germline lookup yields CDR1 SGHRS and CDR2 YFSETQ. The CDR3 nucleotides are TGCGCCAGCAGCTTGGGAGGGACAGGGGCTCTCTCTGGAAACACCATATATTTT. Its translation: CASSLGGTGALSGNTIYF.

This rearrangement joins TRBV6-1 to TRBJ2-7; 12 nucleotides match TRBD2. Germline V lookup: CDR1 MNHNS, CDR2 SASEGT. The CDR3 spans 16 residues. The V segment lost 2 bases and the J segment 4 bases; nucleotides outside the gene matches: 6. For the CDR3, the DNA is TGTGCCAGCAGTGAACTAGCGGGGGGGCTTTGGTACGAGCAGTACTTC. Translation: CASSELAGGLWYEQYF.

This chain uses TRBV25-1 with TRBJ2-7; weak D call: TRBD2 (5 bases). The V end was cut by 9 bases, the J end by 3 bases, with 27 bases between. Germline assignment: CDR1 MGHDK and CDR2 SYGVNS. This CDR3 has 17 residues. The CDR3 is CASRSTSGGSSLYEQYF. Here the CDR3 DNA reads TGTGCCAGTAGATCCACCTCAGGAGGATCCTCCCTCTACGAGCAGTACTTC.

The V call is TRBV9, the J call TRBJ1-2, with TRBD1 as a possible D gene (6 bases). Trimming removed 0 bases from V and 0 bases from J, with 15 bases in between. Germline assignment: CDR1 SGDLS and CDR2 YYNGEE. The CDR3 has 17 amino acids. CDR3 nucleotide sequence: TGTGCCAGCAGCGTAGGGCGGGACACTCCTACTAACTATGGCTACACCTTC. It translates to CASSVGRDTPTNYGYTF.

V is TRBV30 and J is TRBJ2-5; a possible D gene is TRBD1 (7 bases). Per germline, CDR1 GTSNPN and CDR2 SVGIG (reference sequence). V was clipped by 5 bases and J by 2 bases, with 15 bases between them. This CDR3 has 14 amino acids. Written as DNA, the CDR3 is TGTGCCTGGTCCAGGGGGGCGGTGCAAGAGACCCAGTACTTC. Its translation: CAWSRGAVQETQYF.

The chain uses TRBV5-1 and TRBJ2-7, with TRBD2 as a possible D gene (5 bases). CDR3 length: 14 residues. V gave up 4 bases and J gave up 7 bases, with 18 bases separating them. Germline V gene sequence: CDR1 SGHRS, CDR2 YFSETQ. The CDR3 nucleotides read TGCGCCAGCAGCCCCCGGGTCACCGGGGTTGAGCAGTACTTC. Its translation is CASSPRVTGVEQYF.

V usage is TRBV4-3 and J usage is TRBJ2-1; D not certain. The CDR3 has 14 residues. V was clipped by 0 bases and J by 8 bases, with 11 bases between them. CDR1 LGHNA and CDR2 YSLEER come from the germline V gene. The CDR3 is CASSQEGLYYEQFF. In nucleotides, the CDR3 is TGCGCCAGCAGCCAAGAGGGCCTATACTATGAGCAGTTCTTC.

The chain joins TRBV28 to TRBJ1-5; D is possibly TRBD1 (6 bases). Trimming took off 1 base at V and 5 bases at J, with 12 bases between the two ends. This CDR3 is 15 amino acids long. Germline-derived CDR1 and CDR2 are MDHEN and SYDVKM. The CDR3 DNA sequence: TGTGCCAGCAGTTTATTCGGGGCAGGGGATCAGCCCCAGCATTTT. Its protein is CASSLFGAGDQPQHF.

The chain couples TRBV19 to TRBJ2-7; possibly TRBD1 or TRBD2 for D (5 bases each). V gave up 4 bases and J gave up 2 bases, with 18 bases separating them. CDR3 length: 16 residues. CDR1 is LNHDA, CDR2 SQIVND, per germline (reference sequence). For the CDR3, the DNA is TGTGCCAGTAGTACTATTCCGGGACGGGGCACCTACGAGCAGTACTTC. This sequence encodes CASSTIPGRGTYEQYF.